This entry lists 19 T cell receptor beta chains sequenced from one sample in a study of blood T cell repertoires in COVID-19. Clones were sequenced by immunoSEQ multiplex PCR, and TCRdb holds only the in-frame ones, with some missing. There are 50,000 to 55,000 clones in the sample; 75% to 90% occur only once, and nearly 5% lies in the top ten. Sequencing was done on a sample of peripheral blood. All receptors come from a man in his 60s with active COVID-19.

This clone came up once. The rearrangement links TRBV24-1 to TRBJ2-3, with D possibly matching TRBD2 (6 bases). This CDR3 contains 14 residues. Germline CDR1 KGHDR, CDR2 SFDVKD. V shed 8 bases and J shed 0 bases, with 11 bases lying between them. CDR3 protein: CATMDGGSTDTQYF. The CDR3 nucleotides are TGTGCCACCATGGACGGGGGTAGCACAGATACGCAGTATTTT.

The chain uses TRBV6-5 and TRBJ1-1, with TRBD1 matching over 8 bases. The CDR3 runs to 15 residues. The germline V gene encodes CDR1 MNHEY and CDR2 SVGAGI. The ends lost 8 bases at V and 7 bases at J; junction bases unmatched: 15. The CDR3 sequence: CASPSNLGTGHEAFF. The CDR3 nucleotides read TGTGCCAGCCCTAGTAACCTAGGGACAGGCCATGAAGCTTTCTTT.

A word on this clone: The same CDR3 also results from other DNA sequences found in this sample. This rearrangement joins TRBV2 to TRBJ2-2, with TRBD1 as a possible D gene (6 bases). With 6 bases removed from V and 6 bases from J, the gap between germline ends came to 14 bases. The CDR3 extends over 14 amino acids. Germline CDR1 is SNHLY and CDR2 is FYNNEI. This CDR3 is CASRPGQMSGELFF. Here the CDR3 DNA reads TGTGCCAGCAGGCCCGGACAGATGTCCGGGGAGCTGTTTTTT. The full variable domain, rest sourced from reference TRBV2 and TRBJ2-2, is EPEVTQTPSHQVTQMGQEVILRCVPISNHLYFYWYRQILGQKVEFLVSFYNNEISEKSEIFDDQFSVERPDGSNFTLKIRSTKLEDSAMYFCASRPGQMSGELFFGEGSRLTVL.

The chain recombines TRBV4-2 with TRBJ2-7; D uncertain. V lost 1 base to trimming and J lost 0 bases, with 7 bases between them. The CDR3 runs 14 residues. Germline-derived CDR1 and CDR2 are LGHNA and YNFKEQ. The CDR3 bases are TGTGCCAGCAGCCAAGGAGCTCACTCCTACGAGCAGTACTTC. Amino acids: CASSQGAHSYEQYF.

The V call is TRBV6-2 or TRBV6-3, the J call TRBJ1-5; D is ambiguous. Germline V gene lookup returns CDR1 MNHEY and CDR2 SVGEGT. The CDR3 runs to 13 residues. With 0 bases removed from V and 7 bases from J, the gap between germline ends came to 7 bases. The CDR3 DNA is TGTGCCAGCAGTTACTCGAATCAGCAGCCCCAGCATTTT. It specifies CASSYSNQQPQHF.

The CDR3 here is CASSQDSASGSYEQFF. The CDR3 DNA sequence: TGTGCCAGCAGCCAAGATAGCGCTAGCGGGAGCTATGAGCAGTTCTTC. J is TRBJ2-1 and V is TRBV3-1 (or the pseudogene TRBV3-2); 10 bases fit TRBD2. The CDR3 spans 16 residues. In germline, CDR1 is LGHDT, CDR2 YNNKEL (reference sequence). The V segment lost 0 bases and the J segment 8 bases; nucleotides outside the gene matches: 7.

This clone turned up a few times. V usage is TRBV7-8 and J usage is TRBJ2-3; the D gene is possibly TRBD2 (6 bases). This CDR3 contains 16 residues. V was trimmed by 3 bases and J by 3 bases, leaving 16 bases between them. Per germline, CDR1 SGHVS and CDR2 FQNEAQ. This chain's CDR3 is CASSLRRVFGTDTQYF. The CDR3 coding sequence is TGTGCCAGCAGCTTGCGGAGGGTATTTGGTACAGATACGCAGTATTTT. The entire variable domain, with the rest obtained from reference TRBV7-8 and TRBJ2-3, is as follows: GAGVSQSPRYKVAKRGQDVALRCDPISGHVSLFWYQQALGQGPEFLTYFQNEAQLDKSGLPSDRFFAERPEGSVSTLKIQRTQQEDSAVYLCASSLRRVFGTDTQYFGPGTRLTVL.

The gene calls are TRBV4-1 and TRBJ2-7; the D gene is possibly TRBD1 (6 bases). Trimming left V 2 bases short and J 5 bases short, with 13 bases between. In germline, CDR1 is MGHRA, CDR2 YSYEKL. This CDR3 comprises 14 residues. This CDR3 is CASSQRLGGNEQYF. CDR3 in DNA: TGCGCCAGCAGCCAAAGGCTAGGGGGAAACGAGCAGTACTTC.

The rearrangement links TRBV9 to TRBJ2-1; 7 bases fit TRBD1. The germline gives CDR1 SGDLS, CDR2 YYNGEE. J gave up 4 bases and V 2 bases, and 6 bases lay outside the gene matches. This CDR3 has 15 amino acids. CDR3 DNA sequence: TGTGCCAGCAGCGTGACCGGGACAGATTACAATGAGCAGTTCTTC. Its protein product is CASSVTGTDYNEQFF. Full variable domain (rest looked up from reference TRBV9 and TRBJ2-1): DSGVTQTPKHLITATGQRVTLRCSPRSGDLSVYWYQQSLDQGLQFLIQYYNGEERAKGNILERFSAQQFPDLHSELNLSSLELGDSALYFCASSVTGTDYNEQFFGPGTRLTVL.

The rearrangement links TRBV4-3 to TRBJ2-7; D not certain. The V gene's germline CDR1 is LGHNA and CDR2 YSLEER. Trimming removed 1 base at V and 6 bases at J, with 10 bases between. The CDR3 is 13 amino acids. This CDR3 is CASSQAGEAEQYF. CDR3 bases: TGCGCCAGCAGCCAAGCTGGCGAGGCCGAGCAGTACTTC.

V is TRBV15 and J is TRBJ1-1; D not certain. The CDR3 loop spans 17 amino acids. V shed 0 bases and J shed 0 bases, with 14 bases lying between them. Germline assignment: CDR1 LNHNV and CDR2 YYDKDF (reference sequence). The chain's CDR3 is CATSRETRATLNTEAFF. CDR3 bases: TGTGCCACCAGCAGAGAGACGAGGGCGACCCTGAACACTGAAGCTTTCTTT.

In nucleotides, the CDR3 is TGTGCCATCAGGAATCCGAGGAGAAACACTGAAGCTTTCTTT. This encodes CAIRNPRRNTEAFF. The V gene is TRBV10-3, the J gene TRBJ1-1; the D is unclear. This CDR3 spans 14 amino acids. Germline lookup yields CDR1 ENHRY and CDR2 SYGVKD. V gave up 6 bases and J gave up 2 bases, with 13 bases separating them.

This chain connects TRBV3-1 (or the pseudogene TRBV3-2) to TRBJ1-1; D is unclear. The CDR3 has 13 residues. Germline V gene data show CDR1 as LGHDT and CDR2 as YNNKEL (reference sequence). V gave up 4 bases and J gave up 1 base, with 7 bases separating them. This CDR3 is CASSPGRNTEAFF. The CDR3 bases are TGTGCCAGCAGCCCGGGGAGGAACACTGAAGCTTTCTTT.

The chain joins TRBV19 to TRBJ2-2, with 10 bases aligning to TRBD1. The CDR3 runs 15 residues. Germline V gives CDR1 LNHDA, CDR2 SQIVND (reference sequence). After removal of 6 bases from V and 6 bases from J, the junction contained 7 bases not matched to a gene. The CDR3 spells CASRTGTGVAGELFF. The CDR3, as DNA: TGTGCCAGTAGAACCGGGACAGGGGTCGCCGGGGAGCTGTTTTTT. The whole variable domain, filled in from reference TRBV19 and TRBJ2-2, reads DGGITQSPKYLFRKEGQNVTLSCEQNLNHDAMYWYRQDPGQGLRLIYYSQIVNDFQKGDIAEGYSVSREKKESFPLTVTSAQKNPTAFYLCASRTGTGVAGELFFGEGSRLTVL.

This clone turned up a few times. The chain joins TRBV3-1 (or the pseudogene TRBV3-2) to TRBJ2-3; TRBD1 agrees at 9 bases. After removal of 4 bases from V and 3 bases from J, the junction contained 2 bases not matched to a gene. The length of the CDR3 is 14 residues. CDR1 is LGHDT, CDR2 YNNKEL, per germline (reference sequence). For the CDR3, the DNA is TGTGCCAGCAGCCCTGGGACAGGGACAGATACGCAGTATTTT. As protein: CASSPGTGTDTQYF.

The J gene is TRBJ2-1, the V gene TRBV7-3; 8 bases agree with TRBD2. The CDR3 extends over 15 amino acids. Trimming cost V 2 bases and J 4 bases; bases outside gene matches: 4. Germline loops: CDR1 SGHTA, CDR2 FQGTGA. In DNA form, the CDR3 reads TGTGCCAGCAGCTTAGTCGGGAGGGAATACAATGAGCAGTTCTTC. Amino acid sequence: CASSLVGREYNEQFF.

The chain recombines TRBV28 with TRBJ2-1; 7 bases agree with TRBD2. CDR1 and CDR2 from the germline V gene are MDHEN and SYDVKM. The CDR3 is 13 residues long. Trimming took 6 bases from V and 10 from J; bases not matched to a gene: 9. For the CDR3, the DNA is TGTGCCAGCAGAGTCGGCGGGGGAGGGGAGCAGTTCTTC. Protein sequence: CASRVGGGGEQFF.

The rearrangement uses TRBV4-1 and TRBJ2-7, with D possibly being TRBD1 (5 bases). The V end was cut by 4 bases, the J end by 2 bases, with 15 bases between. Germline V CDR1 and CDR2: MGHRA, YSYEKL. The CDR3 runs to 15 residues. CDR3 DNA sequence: TGCGCCAGCAGCCGTTCTATACAGGCACCCTACGAGCAGTACTTC. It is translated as CASSRSIQAPYEQYF.

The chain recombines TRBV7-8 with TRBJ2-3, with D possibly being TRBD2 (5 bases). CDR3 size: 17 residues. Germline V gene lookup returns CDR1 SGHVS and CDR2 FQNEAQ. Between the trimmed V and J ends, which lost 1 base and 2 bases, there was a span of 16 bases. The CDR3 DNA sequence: TGTGCCAGCAGCTTAGGTCGACGGACTGATAACACAGATACGCAGTATTTT. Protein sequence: CASSLGRRTDNTDTQYF.